The 20 T cell receptor beta chains given below trace back to one sample, sequenced in a study of high-grade serous ovarian cancer treatment subgroups. Tumor samples were taken before definitive surgery or chemotherapy. Generated by immunoSEQ multiplex PCR, the TCRdb table keeps only in-frame clones and is missing some. The data hold almost 4,500 clones, with about 70% observed a single time. Sample: tumor tissue. All receptors derive from a human donor with high-grade serous ovarian cancer.

J is TRBJ1-2 and V is TRBV4-2; possible D gene TRBD1, 6 bases. The length of the CDR3 is 16 residues. From germline, CDR1 is LGHNA and CDR2 YNFKEQ. V was shortened by 4 bases and J by 5 bases, with 20 bases between the two germline ends. The CDR3 region has the DNA TGTGCCAGCAGCCCCCAAGGAGACAGGCTTTTTTATGGCTACACCTTC. It translates to CASSPQGDRLFYGYTF.

The gene calls are TRBV5-1 and TRBJ1-1; no reliable D call. Germline lookup yields CDR1 SGHRS and CDR2 YFSETQ. The CDR3 is made up of 12 amino acids. V lost 1 base and J lost 2, with 3 bases in between. Written as DNA, the CDR3 is TGCGCCAGCAGCTTGCAAAACACTGAAGCTTTCTTT. Translated: CASSLQNTEAFF.

This clone was seen a few times. The chain employs TRBV11-2 and TRBJ2-7; D is undetermined. CDR1 and CDR2 from the germline V gene are SGHAT and FQNNGV. V dropped 2 bases and J dropped 3 bases, with 8 bases sitting between them. The CDR3 runs 13 residues. The CDR3 loop reads CASSLPWSYEQYF. CDR3 DNA sequence: TGTGCCAGCAGCTTACCTTGGAGCTACGAGCAGTACTTC.

CDR3 region: CASSQDRRQGARSNQPQHF. Written as DNA, the CDR3 is TGCGCCAGCAGCCAAGATCGACGTCAGGGGGCGCGGAGCAATCAGCCCCAGCATTTT. This chain links TRBV4-1 with TRBJ1-5; 8 positions agree with TRBD1. Germline assignment: CDR1 MGHRA and CDR2 YSYEKL. V was clipped by 0 bases and J by 1 base; unmatched bases: 11. The length of the CDR3 is 19 residues.

The chain carries TRBV30 and TRBJ2-7; TRBD1 aligns across 8 bases. Germline V gives CDR1 GTSNPN, CDR2 SVGIG (reference sequence). This CDR3 has 13 amino acids. V was clipped by 5 bases and J by 3 bases; unmatched bases: 6. The CDR3 sequence is CAWDRTGGYEQYF. DNA of the CDR3: TGTGCCTGGGATAGAACAGGGGGCTACGAGCAGTACTTC.

This clone was seen a single time. The chain employs TRBV10-2 and TRBJ2-2; 9 bases are shared with TRBD2. Germline V gives CDR1 WSHSY, CDR2 SAAADI. The CDR3 is 14 residues long. Losses at the gene ends were 5 bases for V and 6 bases for J; bases not matched to a gene: 4. CDR3 bases: TGCGCCAGCAGTTCTAGCGGGGAAGCCGGGGAGCTGTTTTTT. It translates to CASSSSGEAGELFF.

The J gene is TRBJ1-5, the V gene TRBV11-2; D gene ambiguous. CDR1 SGHAT and CDR2 FQNNGV come from the germline V gene. V was shortened by 3 bases and J by 0 bases, with 3 bases between the two germline ends. The CDR3 is 13 amino acids. This CDR3 is CASSLDSNQPQHF. CDR3 coding DNA: TGTGCCAGCAGCTTGGATAGCAATCAGCCCCAGCATTTT.

This rearrangement joins TRBV9 to TRBJ2-1; 11 bases fit TRBD2. Germline V gene data show CDR1 as SGDLS and CDR2 as YYNGEE. The junction had 14 bases not matched to a gene; V was cut back by 3 bases and J by 12 bases. The CDR3 length is 16 residues. The CDR3 spells CASSASIAGGPKGQFF. The CDR3 DNA sequence: TGTGCCAGCAGCGCTAGCATAGCGGGGGGGCCTAAGGGGCAGTTCTTC.

This chain joins TRBV5-1 and TRBJ2-1; 8 bases align to TRBD2. The length of the CDR3 is 17 residues. J was trimmed by 8 bases and V by 3 bases; bases with no gene match: 16. The germline gives CDR1 SGHRS, CDR2 YFSETQ. The CDR3 DNA follows: TGCGCCAGCAGCTCCCTAAACCGCGGGGGGCTCGATGATGAGCAGTTCTTC. Protein: CASSSLNRGGLDDEQFF.

This clone was counted a single time. This chain links TRBV6-5 with TRBJ1-1; D is perhaps TRBD1 (6 bases). Germline CDR1 MNHEY, CDR2 SVGAGI. CDR3 length: 14 amino acids. Trimming removed 4 bases at V and 5 bases at J, with 14 bases between. The CDR3 spells CASSSTGMRTEAFF. The DNA of the CDR3 is TGTGCCAGCAGTTCGACAGGTATGAGGACTGAAGCTTTCTTT.

The CDR3 region is CASSHLASGGSNEQFF. The CDR3 bases are TGTGCCAGCAGCCACCTGGCTAGCGGGGGGTCCAATGAGCAGTTCTTC. This rearrangement joins TRBV5-4 to TRBJ2-1; 11 nucleotides align to TRBD2. CDR3 size: 16 residues. CDR1 is SGHNT, CDR2 YYREEE, per germline (reference sequence). V lost 4 bases and J lost 6; bases outside the gene matches: 9.

The V call is TRBV6-5, the J call TRBJ1-1; possible D gene TRBD1, 5 bases. This CDR3 contains 13 residues. Trimming cost V 6 bases and J 6 bases, with 14 bases left between them. Germline V gene lookup returns CDR1 MNHEY and CDR2 SVGAGI. This CDR3 reads CASRGVRLAEAFF. The CDR3 nucleotides read TGTGCCAGCAGGGGGGTCCGTCTGGCTGAAGCTTTCTTT.

The chain employs TRBV7-3 and TRBJ2-3; TRBD2 might be the D (7 bases). Germline V gene lookup returns CDR1 SGHTA and CDR2 FQGTGA. V was shortened by 2 bases and J by 3 bases, with 12 bases between the two germline ends. The CDR3 consists of 15 residues. The chain's CDR3 is CASSLRGAWTDTQYF. CDR3 in DNA: TGTGCCAGCAGCTTACGGGGGGCCTGGACAGATACGCAGTATTTT.

This sequence joins TRBV28 and TRBJ2-7; 8 bases agree with TRBD1. J lost 6 bases, V lost 2 bases, and 9 bases had no gene match. The CDR3 runs 15 residues. Germline V lookup: CDR1 MDHEN, CDR2 SYDVKM. The CDR3 sequence: CASSLGGTGLREQYV. CDR3 DNA sequence: TGTGCCAGCAGTTTAGGGGGGACAGGTCTACGCGAGCAGTACGTC.

A word on this clone: Since no conserved phenylalanine or tryptophan closes the CDR3, a read error is the likely cause. The limits of the CDR3 on the DNA are not certain, so only TCRdb's listed CDR3 is given. This chain joins TRBV21-1 and TRBJ1-2; the table gives TRBD1 as D, unverified against the DNA. TRBV21-1 is deemed a pseudogene. The CDR3 is 9 residues long, ends included. CDR3 sequence reads: CASKNRVAI.

The chain couples TRBV9 to TRBJ2-1; 11 positions match TRBD2. The CDR3 has 15 amino acids. Trimming at V came to 3 bases and at J to 9 bases, leaving 8 bases not matched to a gene. The germline V gene has CDR1 SGDLS and CDR2 YYNGEE. CDR3 region: CASSGTSGGSGEQFF. CDR3 nucleotide sequence: TGTGCCAGCAGCGGTACTAGCGGGGGTTCTGGTGAGCAGTTCTTC. The full variable domain, its missing parts supplied by reference TRBV9 and TRBJ2-1, is DSGVTQTPKHLITATGQRVTLRCSPRSGDLSVYWYQQSLDQGLQFLIQYYNGEERAKGNILERFSAQQFPDLHSELNLSSLELGDSALYFCASSGTSGGSGEQFFGPGTRLTVL.

The J gene is TRBJ2-3, the V gene TRBV6-6; 11 bases agree with TRBD2. This CDR3 is built from 16 residues. From germline, CDR1 is MNHNY and CDR2 SVGAGI (reference sequence). V was pared by 5 bases and J by 6 bases, with 10 bases of the junction left unmatched. CDR3 nucleotide sequence: TGTGCCAGCAGTCCCGGACTAGCGGGTTATCTTGATACGCAGTATTTT. Its translation is CASSPGLAGYLDTQYF.

The chain links TRBV7-3 to TRBJ2-2; possible D gene TRBD2, 5 bases. The germline V gene encodes CDR1 SGHTA and CDR2 FQGTGA. V lost 4 bases and J 3 bases, leaving 18 bases between the germline ends. The CDR3 totals 17 residues. The CDR3 here is CASSSGPPGLDTGELFF. The CDR3 DNA sequence: TGTGCCAGCAGCTCCGGGCCCCCGGGGTTGGACACCGGGGAGCTGTTTTTT. Supplemented by reference TRBV7-3 and TRBJ2-2, the full variable domain reads GAGVSQTPSNKVTEKGKYVELRCDPISGHTALYWYRQSLGQGPEFLIYFQGTGAADDSGLPNDRFFAVRPEGSVSTLKIQRTERGDSAVYLCASSSGPPGLDTGELFFGEGSRLTVL.

This sequence joins TRBV27 and TRBJ1-1, with 9 nucleotides matching TRBD1. The V gene end was trimmed by 6 bases and the J gene end by 6 bases; junction bases not matched to a gene: 11. Looked up from germline, CDR1 is MNHEY and CDR2 is SMNVEV (reference sequence). This CDR3 is 15 amino acids long. The CDR3 DNA is TGTGCCAGCAGGTTGAGGACAGGGGAGAGGGCTGAAGCTTTCTTT. This translates into CASRLRTGERAEAFF.

This chain links TRBV6-6 with TRBJ1-5, with D possibly matching TRBD1 (5 bases). The V and J ends lost 11 bases and 5 bases respectively, with 16 bases between them. The CDR3 is 13 residues long. Germline CDR1 reads MNHNY; CDR2 reads SVGAGI (reference sequence). As DNA, the CDR3 is TGTGCCGGGGGTCAAGCCTTCCATCAGCCCCAGCATTTT. Translation gives CAGGQAFHQPQHF.